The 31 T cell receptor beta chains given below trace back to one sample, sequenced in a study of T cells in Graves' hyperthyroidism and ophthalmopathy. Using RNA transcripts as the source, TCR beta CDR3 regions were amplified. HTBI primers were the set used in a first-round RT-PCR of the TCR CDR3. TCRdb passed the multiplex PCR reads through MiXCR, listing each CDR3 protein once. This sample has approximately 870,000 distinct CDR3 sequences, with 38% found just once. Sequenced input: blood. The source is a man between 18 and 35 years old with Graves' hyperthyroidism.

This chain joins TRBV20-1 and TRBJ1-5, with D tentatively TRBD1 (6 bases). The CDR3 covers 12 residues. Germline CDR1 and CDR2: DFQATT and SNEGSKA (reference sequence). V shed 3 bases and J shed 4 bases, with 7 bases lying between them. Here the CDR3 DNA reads TGCAGTGCTAGTGGACAGAATCAGCCCCAGCATTTT. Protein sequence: CSASGQNQPQHF.

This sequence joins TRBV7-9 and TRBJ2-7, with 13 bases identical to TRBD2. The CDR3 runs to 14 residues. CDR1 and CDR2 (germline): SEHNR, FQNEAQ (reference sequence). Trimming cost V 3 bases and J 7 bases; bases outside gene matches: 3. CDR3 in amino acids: CASSFELAGGEQYF. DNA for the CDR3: TGTGCCAGCAGCTTTGAACTAGCGGGGGGGGAGCAGTACTTC.

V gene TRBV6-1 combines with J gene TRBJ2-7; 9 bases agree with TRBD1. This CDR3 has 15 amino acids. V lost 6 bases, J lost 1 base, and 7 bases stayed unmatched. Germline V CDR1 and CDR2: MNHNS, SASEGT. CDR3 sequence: CASRHRGRISYEQYF. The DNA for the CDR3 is TGTGCCAGCAGACACAGGGGGCGGATTTCCTACGAGCAGTACTTC.

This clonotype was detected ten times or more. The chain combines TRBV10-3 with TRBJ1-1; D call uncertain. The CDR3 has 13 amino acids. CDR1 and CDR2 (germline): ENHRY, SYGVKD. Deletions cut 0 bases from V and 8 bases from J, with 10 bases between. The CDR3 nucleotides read TGTGCCATCAGTGAGTCTAGTGAGGGAGAAGCTTTCTTT. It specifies CAISESSEGEAFF.

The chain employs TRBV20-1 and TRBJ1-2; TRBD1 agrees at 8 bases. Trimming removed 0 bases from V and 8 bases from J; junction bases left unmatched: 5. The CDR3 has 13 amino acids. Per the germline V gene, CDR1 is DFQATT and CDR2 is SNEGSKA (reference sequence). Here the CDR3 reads CSARDQGAGGYTF. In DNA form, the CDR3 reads TGCAGTGCTAGAGATCAGGGGGCGGGGGGCTACACCTTC.

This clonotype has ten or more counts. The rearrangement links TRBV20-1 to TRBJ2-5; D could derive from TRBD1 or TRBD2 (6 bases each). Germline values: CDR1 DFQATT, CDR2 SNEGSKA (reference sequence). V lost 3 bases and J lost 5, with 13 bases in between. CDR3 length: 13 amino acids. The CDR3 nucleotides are TGCAGTGCTAGGGGTCGGGGGCGGGAGACCCAGTACTTC. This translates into CSARGRGRETQYF.

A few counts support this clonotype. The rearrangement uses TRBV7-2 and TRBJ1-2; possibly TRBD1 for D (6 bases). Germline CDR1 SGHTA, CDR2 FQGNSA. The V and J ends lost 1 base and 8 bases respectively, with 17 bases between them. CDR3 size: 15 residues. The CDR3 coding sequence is TGTGCCAGCAGCTTAGGAGGTACGCAGGGACAAGGCTACACCTTC. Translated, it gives CASSLGGTQGQGYTF.

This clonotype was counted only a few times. The CDR3: CASSLEATSGREQYF. The CDR3 DNA reads as TGTGCCAGCAGCTTAGAGGCGACTAGCGGGAGAGAGCAGTACTTC. This chain uses TRBV7-2 with TRBJ2-7, with 12 bases aligning to TRBD2. V shed 1 base and J 7 bases; nucleotides not matched to a gene: 5. This CDR3 comprises 15 residues. Looked up from germline, CDR1 is SGHTA and CDR2 is FQGNSA.

The CDR3 DNA reads TGTGCCAGCAGTGAGGACAACAATGAAAAACTGTTTTTT. It translates to CASSEDNNEKLFF. The rearrangement links TRBV7-3 to TRBJ1-4; D is possibly TRBD1 (5 bases). The CDR3 is 13 residues long. V lost 6 bases, J lost 5 bases, and 10 bases lay in between. CDR1 is SGHTA, CDR2 FQGTGA, per germline. The full variable domain, rest sourced from reference TRBV7-3 and TRBJ1-4, is GAGVSQTPSNKVTEKGKYVELRCDPISGHTALYWYRQSLGQGPEFLIYFQGTGAADDSGLPNDRFFAVRPEGSVSTLKIQRTERGDSAVYLCASSEDNNEKLFFGSGTQLSVL.

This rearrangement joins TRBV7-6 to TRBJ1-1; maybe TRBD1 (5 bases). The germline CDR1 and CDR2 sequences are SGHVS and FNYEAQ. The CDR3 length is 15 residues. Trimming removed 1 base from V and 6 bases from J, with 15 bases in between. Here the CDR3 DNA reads TGTGCCAGCAGCTTAGAGGGAGGGGAGAATTCTGAAGCTTTCTTT. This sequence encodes CASSLEGGENSEAFF.

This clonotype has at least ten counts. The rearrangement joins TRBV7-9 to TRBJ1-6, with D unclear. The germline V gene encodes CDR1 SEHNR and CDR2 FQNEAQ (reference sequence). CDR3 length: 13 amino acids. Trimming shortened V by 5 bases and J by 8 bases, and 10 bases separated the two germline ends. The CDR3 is CASSPDQHSPLHF. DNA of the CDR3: TGTGCCAGCAGCCCGGACCAACATTCACCCCTCCACTTT.

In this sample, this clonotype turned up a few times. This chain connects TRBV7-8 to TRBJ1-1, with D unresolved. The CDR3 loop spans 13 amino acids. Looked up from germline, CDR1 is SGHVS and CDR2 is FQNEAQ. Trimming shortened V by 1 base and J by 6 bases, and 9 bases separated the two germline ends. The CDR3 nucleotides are TGTGCCAGCAGCTTAGTCCCCGGCTCTGAAGCTTTCTTT. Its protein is CASSLVPGSEAFF. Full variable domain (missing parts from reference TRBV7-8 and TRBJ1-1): GAGVSQSPRYKVAKRGQDVALRCDPISGHVSLFWYQQALGQGPEFLTYFQNEAQLDKSGLPSDRFFAERPEGSVSTLKIQRTQQEDSAVYLCASSLVPGSEAFFGQGTRLTVV.

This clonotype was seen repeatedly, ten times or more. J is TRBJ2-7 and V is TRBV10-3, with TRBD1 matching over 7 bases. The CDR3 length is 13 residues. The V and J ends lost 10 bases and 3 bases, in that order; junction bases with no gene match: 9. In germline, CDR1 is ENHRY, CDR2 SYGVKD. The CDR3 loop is CATAGTANYEQYF. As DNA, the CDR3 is TGTGCCACCGCAGGGACAGCCAACTACGAGCAGTACTTC.

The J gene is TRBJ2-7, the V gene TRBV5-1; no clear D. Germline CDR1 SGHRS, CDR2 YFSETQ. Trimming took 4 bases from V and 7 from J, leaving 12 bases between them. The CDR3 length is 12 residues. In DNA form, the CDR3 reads TGCGCCAGCAGCGTCTCACCCGGGGAGCAGTACTTC. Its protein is CASSVSPGEQYF.

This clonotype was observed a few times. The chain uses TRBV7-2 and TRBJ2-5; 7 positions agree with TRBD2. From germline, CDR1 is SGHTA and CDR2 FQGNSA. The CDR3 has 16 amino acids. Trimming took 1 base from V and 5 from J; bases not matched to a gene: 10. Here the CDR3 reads CASSLEGPAGLETQYF. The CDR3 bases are TGTGCCAGCAGCTTAGAAGGTCCAGCGGGGTTGGAGACCCAGTACTTC.

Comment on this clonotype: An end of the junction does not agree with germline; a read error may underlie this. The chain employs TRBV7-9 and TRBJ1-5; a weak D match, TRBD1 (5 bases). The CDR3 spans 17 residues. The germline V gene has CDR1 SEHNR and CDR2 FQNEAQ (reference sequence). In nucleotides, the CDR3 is TGCGCCAGCAGCCTTACTCCCGGAGGGACCAGCAATCAGCCCCAGCATTTT. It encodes CASSLTPGGTSNQPQHF.

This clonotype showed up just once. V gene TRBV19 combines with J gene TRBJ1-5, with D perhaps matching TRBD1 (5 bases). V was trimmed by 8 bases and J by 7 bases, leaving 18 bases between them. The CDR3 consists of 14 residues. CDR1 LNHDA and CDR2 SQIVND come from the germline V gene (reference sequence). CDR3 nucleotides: TGTGCCAGTGCTCCCCGTTCAGGGTACCAGCCCCAGCATTTT. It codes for CASAPRSGYQPQHF.

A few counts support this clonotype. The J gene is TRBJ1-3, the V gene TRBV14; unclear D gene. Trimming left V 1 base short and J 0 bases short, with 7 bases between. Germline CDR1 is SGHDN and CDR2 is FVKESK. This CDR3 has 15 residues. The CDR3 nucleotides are TGTGCCAGCAGCCAAGTACGGGCCTCTGGAAACACCATATATTTT. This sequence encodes CASSQVRASGNTIYF.

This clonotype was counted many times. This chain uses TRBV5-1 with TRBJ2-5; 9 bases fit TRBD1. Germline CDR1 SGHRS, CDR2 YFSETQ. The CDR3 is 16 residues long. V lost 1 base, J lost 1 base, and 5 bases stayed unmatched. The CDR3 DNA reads TGCGCCAGCAGCTTGTTGGGACAGGGAATCCAAGAGACCCAGTACTTC. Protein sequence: CASSLLGQGIQETQYF.

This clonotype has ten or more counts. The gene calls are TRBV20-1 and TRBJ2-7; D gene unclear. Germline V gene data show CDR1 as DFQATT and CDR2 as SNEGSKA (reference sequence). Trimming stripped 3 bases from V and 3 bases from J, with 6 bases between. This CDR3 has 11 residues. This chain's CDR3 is CSARSNYEQYF. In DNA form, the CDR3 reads TGCAGTGCTAGGTCCAACTACGAGCAGTACTTC.

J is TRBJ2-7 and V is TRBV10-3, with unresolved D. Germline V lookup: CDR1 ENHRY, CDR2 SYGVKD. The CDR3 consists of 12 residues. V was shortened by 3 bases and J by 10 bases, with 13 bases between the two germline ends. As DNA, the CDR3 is TGTGCCATCAGTGATATGATCATAGGCCAGTACTTC. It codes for CAISDMIIGQYF.

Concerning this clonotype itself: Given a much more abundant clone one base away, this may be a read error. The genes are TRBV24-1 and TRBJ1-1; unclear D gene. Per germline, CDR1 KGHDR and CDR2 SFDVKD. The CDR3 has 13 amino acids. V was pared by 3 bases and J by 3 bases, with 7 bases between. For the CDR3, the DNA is TGTGCCACCAGTGATCCCCCCGACACTGAAGCTTTCTTT. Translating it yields CATSDPPDTEAFF.

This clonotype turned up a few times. The CDR3 region has the DNA TGTGCCAGCAGTAACACAGATACGCAGTATTTT. Its protein product is CASSNTDTQYF. The chain joins TRBV25-1 to TRBJ2-3; D ambiguous. Between the trimmed V and J ends, which lost 5 bases and 2 bases, there was a span of 2 bases. The CDR3 loop spans 11 amino acids. Germline V gives CDR1 MGHDK, CDR2 SYGVNS.

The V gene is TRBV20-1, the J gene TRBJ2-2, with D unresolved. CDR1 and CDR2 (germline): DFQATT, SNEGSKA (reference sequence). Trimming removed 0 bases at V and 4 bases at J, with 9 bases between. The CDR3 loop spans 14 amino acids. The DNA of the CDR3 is TGCAGTGCTAGAGAGAGACACTTCACCGGGGAGCTGTTTTTT. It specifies CSARERHFTGELFF.

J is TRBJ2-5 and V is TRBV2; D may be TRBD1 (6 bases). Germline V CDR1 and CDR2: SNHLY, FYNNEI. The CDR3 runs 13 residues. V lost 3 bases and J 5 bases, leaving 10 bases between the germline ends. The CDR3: CASSDGQGETQYF. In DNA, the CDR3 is TGTGCCAGCAGTGACGGCCAGGGGGAGACCCAGTACTTC.

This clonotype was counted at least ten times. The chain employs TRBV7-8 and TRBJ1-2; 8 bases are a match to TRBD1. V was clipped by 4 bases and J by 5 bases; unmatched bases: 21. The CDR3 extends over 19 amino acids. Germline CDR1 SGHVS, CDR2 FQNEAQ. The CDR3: CASSSSRTGYRPPRYGYTF. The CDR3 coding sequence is TGTGCCAGCAGCTCTTCTCGGACAGGGTATCGGCCACCACGATATGGCTACACCTTC.

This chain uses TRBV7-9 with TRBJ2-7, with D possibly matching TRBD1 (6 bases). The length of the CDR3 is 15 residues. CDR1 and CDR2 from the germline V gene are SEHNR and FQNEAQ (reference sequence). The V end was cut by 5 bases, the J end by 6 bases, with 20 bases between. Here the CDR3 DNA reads TGTGCCAGCAGCGCCAGAGCGGACAGAGGAGGCGAGCAGTACTTC. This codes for CASSARADRGGEQYF. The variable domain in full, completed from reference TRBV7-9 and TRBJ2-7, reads DTGVSQNPRHKITKRGQNVTFRCDPISEHNRLYWYRQTLGQGPEFLTYFQNEAQLEKSRLLSDRFSAERPKGSFSTLEIQRTEQGDSAMYLCASSARADRGGEQYFGPGTRLTVT.

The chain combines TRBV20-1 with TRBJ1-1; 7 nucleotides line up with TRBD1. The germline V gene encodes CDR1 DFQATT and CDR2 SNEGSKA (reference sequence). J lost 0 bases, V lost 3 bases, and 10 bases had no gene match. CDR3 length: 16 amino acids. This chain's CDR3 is CSASEEGARMNTEAFF. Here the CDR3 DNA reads TGCAGTGCTAGTGAGGAGGGGGCGCGGATGAACACTGAAGCTTTCTTT.

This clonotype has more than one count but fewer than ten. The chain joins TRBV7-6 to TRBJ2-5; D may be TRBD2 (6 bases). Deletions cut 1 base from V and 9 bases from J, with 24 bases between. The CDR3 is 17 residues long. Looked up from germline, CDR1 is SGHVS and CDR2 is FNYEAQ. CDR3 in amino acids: CASSLVLRGRGSGAQYF. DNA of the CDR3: TGTGCCAGCAGCTTAGTACTAAGAGGACGGGGGAGTGGGGCCCAGTACTTC.

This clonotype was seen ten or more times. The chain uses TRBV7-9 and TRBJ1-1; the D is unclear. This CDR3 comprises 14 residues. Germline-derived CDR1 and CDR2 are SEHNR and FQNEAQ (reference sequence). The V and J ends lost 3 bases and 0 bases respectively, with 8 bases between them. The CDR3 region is CASSFYDMNTEAFF. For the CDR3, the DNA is TGTGCCAGCAGCTTTTACGACATGAACACTGAAGCTTTCTTT.

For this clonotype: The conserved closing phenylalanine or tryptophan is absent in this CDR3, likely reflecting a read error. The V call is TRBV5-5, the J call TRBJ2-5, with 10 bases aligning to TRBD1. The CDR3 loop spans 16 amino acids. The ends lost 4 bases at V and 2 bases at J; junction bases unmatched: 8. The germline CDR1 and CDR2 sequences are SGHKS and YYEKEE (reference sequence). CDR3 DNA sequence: TGTGCCAGCAGCGACCCCGACAGGGGGCTTCAAGAGACCCAGTACTAC. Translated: CASSDPDRGLQETQYY.